This is a list of T cell receptor beta chains from one sample in a study of identical twins. TCRdb passed the 5' RACE reads through MiXCR, listing each CDR3 protein once. The sample contains 1.5 million to 2 million distinct CDR3 sequences, roughly a third of which appear only once. Sequenced: cord blood. All receptors come from a newborn girl in good health. Both conserved end residues are part of each CDR3. D genes are given only for firm matches. Clone size is stated in some rows and not others, as once, few, many or a class when expanded.

TRBV20-1	TRBJ2-7	-	many	13	CSGLRTPSYEQYF	TGCAGTGGGTTGCGGACACCATCCTACGAGCAGTACTTC
TRBV28	TRBJ1-6	-	-	15	CASSFRGGLDSPLHF	TGTGCCAGCAGTTTTCGTGGGGGACTCGATTCACCCCTCCACTTT
TRBV10-2	TRBJ2-1	TRBD2	few	14	CASDLAGDHNEQFF	TGCGCCAGCGATTTAGCGGGGGACCACAATGAGCAGTTCTTC
TRBV2	TRBJ2-7	-	few	12	CAISGPAYEQYF	TGTGCCATTTCGGGACCGGCCTACGAGCAGTACTTC
TRBV2	TRBJ2-7	TRBD2	-	14	CASNGTSGSYEQYF	TGTGCCAGCAACGGGACTAGCGGTTCCTACGAGCAGTACTTC
TRBV4-2	TRBJ1-1	-	-	15	CASSQDETGNTEAFF	TGTGCCAGCAGCCAAGATGAGACAGGGAACACTGAAGCTTTCTTT
TRBV20-1	TRBJ2-1	TRBD2	-	13	CSAELAGGYEQFF	TGCAGTGCCGAACTAGCGGGGGGCTATGAGCAGTTCTTC
TRBV7-2	TRBJ1-2	-	many	13	CASSFQTDYGYTF	TGTGCCAGCAGCTTTCAGACAGACTATGGCTACACCTTC
TRBV2	TRBJ2-7	-	-	13	CASSHTTGHEQYF	TGTGCCAGCAGTCACACCACAGGCCACGAGCAGTACTTC
TRBV12-5	TRBJ1-2	TRBD1	-	13	CASGKQGAEGYTF	TGTGCTAGTGGGAAACAGGGGGCGGAAGGCTACACCTTC
TRBV3-1	TRBJ2-4	TRBD2	-	16	CASSHRLAGGGSEQYF	TGTGCCAGCAGCCATAGACTAGCGGGAGGTGGATCTGAGCAGTACTTC
TRBV20-1	TRBJ2-7	TRBD2	few	15	CSARTGLAGAYEQYF	TGCAGTGCTAGAACGGGACTAGCGGGGGCCTACGAGCAGTACTTC
TRBV5-1	TRBJ2-4	TRBD2	-	19	CASSLRLAGDIGAKNIQYF	TGCGCCAGCAGCTTAAGACTAGCGGGAGACATAGGGGCCAAAAACATTCAGTACTTC
TRBV5-5	TRBJ1-1	TRBD1	-	16	CASSLVAGGGGTEAFF	TGTGCCAGCAGCTTGGTGGCAGGGGGCGGTGGCACTGAAGCTTTCTTT
TRBV18	TRBJ1-1	-	-	13	CASSPPVLGEAFF	TGTGCCAGCTCACCCCCGGTATTAGGAGAAGCTTTCTTT
TRBV6-1	TRBJ2-7	TRBD1	few	15	CASSERYRGAYEQYF	TGTGCCAGCAGTGAACGATACAGGGGGGCCTACGAGCAGTACTTC
TRBV7-2	TRBJ1-1	-	-	14	CASSLWGAIAEAFF	TGTGCCAGCAGCTTATGGGGGGCGATCGCTGAAGCTTTCTTT
TRBV27	TRBJ2-3	TRBD2	few	15	CASKVAGGPGDTQYF	TGTGCCAGCAAAGTAGCGGGGGGGCCCGGAGATACGCAGTATTTT
TRBV12-3/TRBV12-4	TRBJ2-7	-	many	13	CASSFNMNYEQYF	TGTGCCAGCAGTTTCAATATGAACTACGAGCAGTACTTC
TRBV6-5	TRBJ2-1	-	-	15	CASSIQGIGYNEQFF	TGTGCCAGCAGTATACAGGGAATAGGTTACAATGAGCAGTTCTTC
TRBV20-1	TRBJ2-7	-	-	16	CSARRGSPNPINEQYF	TGCAGTGCTAGACGGGGTTCCCCCAACCCTATAAACGAGCAGTACTTC
TRBV3-1	TRBJ2-1	-	-	15	CDSSHSKAPYHEQFF	TGTGACAGCAGCCACTCCAAGGCGCCGTACCATGAGCAGTTCTTC
TRBV6-2/TRBV6-3	TRBJ2-5	TRBD1	few	15	CASSSRDRVIETQYF	TGTGCCAGCAGTTCCCGGGACAGGGTGATTGAGACCCAGTACTTC
TRBV20-1	TRBJ2-5	TRBD2	-	14	CSASGGLVLETQYF	TGCAGTGCTAGCGGTGGACTAGTTTTGGAGACCCAGTACTTC
TRBV7-9	TRBJ1-1	-	-	14	CASSFRPGNTEAFF	TGTGCCAGCAGCTTTCGACCCGGGAACACTGAAGCTTTCTTT
TRBV2	TRBJ2-2	TRBD1	few	14	CAGGQGGNTGELFF	TGTGCCGGAGGACAGGGGGGGAACACCGGGGAGCTGTTTTTT
TRBV4-2	TRBJ1-5	-	few	17	CASSQDGPGTRNQPQHF	TGTGCCAGCAGCCAAGATGGCCCCGGGACACGGAATCAGCCCCAGCATTTT
TRBV6-2/TRBV6-3	TRBJ2-1	TRBD2	-	16	CANSYALAVSYNEQFF	TGTGCCAACAGTTACGCGCTAGCGGTCTCCTACAATGAGCAGTTCTTC
TRBV21-1	TRBJ1-1	-	-	13	CARRDRMNTEAFF	TGTGCCAGACGGGACAGGATGAACACTGAAGCTTTCTTT
TRBV6-5	TRBJ2-1	-	-	16	CASSSSGGGPYNEQFF	TGTGCCAGCAGTTCCTCTGGGGGGGGCCCCTACAATGAGCAGTTCTTC
TRBV20-1	TRBJ2-1	TRBD2	-	15	CSARDSGRAFNEQFF	TGCAGTGCTAGAGATAGCGGGAGGGCCTTCAATGAGCAGTTCTTC
TRBV6-6	TRBJ2-5	-	once	13	CANAGLATDEQYF	TGTGCCAACGCCGGGCTAGCTACCGATGAGCAGTACTTC
TRBV5-1	TRBJ2-3	TRBD2	-	15	CASSPRLAGGNTQYF	TGCGCCAGCAGCCCCCGACTAGCGGGAGGAAATACGCAGTATTTT
TRBV7-2	TRBJ1-6	TRBD1	many	14	CASSLGQGSSPLHF	TGTGCCAGCAGTTTGGGACAGGGAAGTTCACCCCTCCACTTT
TRBV10-3	TRBJ2-7	-	many	14	CAISESFSRYEQYF	TGTGCCATCAGTGAGTCGTTTAGTCGGTACGAGCAGTACTTC
TRBV20-1	TRBJ1-1	-	-	12	CSAPRRNTEAFF	TGCAGTGCTCCTCGGAGGAACACTGAAGCTTTCTTT
TRBV4-2	TRBJ2-1	-	many	14	CASSQAVGHNEQFF	TGTGCCAGCAGCCAGGCGGTTGGACACAATGAGCAGTTCTTC
TRBV20-1	TRBJ1-4	TRBD1	few	14	CSASRRGLNEKLFF	TGCAGTGCTAGTCGCAGGGGGCTTAATGAAAAACTGTTTTTT
TRBV20-1	TRBJ2-3	-	-	15	CSARDLRENTDTQYF	TGCAGTGCTAGAGATTTGAGGGAGAACACAGATACGCAGTATTTT
TRBV6-6	TRBJ1-2	-	-	16	CASSYSTSQVLSGYTF	TGTGCCAGCAGTTACTCGACCAGTCAAGTCCTCTCTGGCTACACCTTC
TRBV6-5	TRBJ2-7	-	-	16	CASSYGDGPTYNEQYF	TGTGCCAGCAGTTACGGGGATGGACCTACCTACAATGAGCAGTACTTC
TRBV9	TRBJ2-7	-	few	16	CASSTPSVTGEGEQYF	TGTGCCAGCAGCACCCCTAGCGTAACAGGAGAGGGGGAGCAGTACTTC
TRBV20-1	TRBJ1-2	-	few	13	CSARWRGIYGYTF	TGCAGTGCTAGGTGGAGGGGGATCTATGGCTACACCTTC
TRBV6-5	TRBJ2-7	-	-	15	CASSYEGSGSYEQYF	TGTGCCAGCAGTTACGAGGGGTCGGGCTCCTACGAGCAGTACTTC
TRBV2	TRBJ2-1	TRBD2	-	14	CASSDPSGYNEQFF	TGTGCCAGCAGTGACCCTAGCGGGTACAATGAGCAGTTCTTC
TRBV20-1	TRBJ1-2	TRBD1	few	14	CSASDRDSGYGYTF	TGCAGTGCTAGTGACCGGGACAGCGGCTATGGCTACACCTTC
TRBV6-2/TRBV6-3	TRBJ2-3	-	-	12	CASTGLADTQYF	TGTGCCAGCACTGGGCTAGCGGATACGCAGTATTTT
TRBV28	TRBJ2-7	TRBD1	many	14	CASSLPRQGQQQYF	TGTGCCAGCAGTTTACCCCGACAGGGGCAGCAGCAGTACTTC
TRBV7-9	TRBJ1-1	TRBD1	few	18	CASSLFATGQGKDTEAFF	TGTGCCAGCAGCCTATTCGCGACAGGACAGGGGAAAGACACTGAAGCTTTCTTT
TRBV20-1	TRBJ2-4	-	-	12	CSARGGVGLEYF	TGCAGTGCTAGAGGCGGGGTGGGTTTGGAGTACTTC
TRBV27	TRBJ2-5	TRBD1	-	15	CASSEETGDQETQYF	TGTGCCAGCAGTGAAGAGACAGGGGACCAAGAGACCCAGTACTTC
TRBV18	TRBJ2-1	-	-	14	CASSPLADYNEQFF	TGTGCCAGCTCACCACTCGCGGATTACAATGAGCAGTTCTTC
TRBV20-1	TRBJ2-5	TRBD2	-	14	CSAVSFRGGGEQYF	TGCAGTGCCGTCTCCTTTCGGGGGGGAGGTGAGCAGTACTTC
TRBV20-1	TRBJ2-7	TRBD1	few	14	CSPTGTGGSYEQYF	TGCAGTCCAACCGGGACAGGGGGGTCCTACGAGCAGTACTTC